This T cell receptor (beta chain) stems from a study of long-term antiretroviral therapy in people with HIV. Whole-study results and caveats: Before ART, certain clones expanded, and these dominated the repertoire at all time points. HIV repertoires showed narrower CDR3 length ranges than controls. ART preceded a rise in diversity that nonetheless stayed lower than in transplant donor controls.

Concerning this clone: Its target is unknown.

The authors ran the immunoSEQ assay, v3.0, at survey level. Profiled with immunoSEQ multiplex PCR; TCRdb holds only in-frame clones, not every one. The sample consists of some 28,000 clones, more than 90% of them appearing once. Each donor had at least one pre-ART and at least two post-ART PBMC samples. The CDR3 extends over 16 amino acids. V was shortened by 3 bases and J by 3 bases, with 15 bases between the two germline ends. Per the germline V gene, CDR1 is SEHNR and CDR2 is FQNEAQ (reference sequence). This TCR came from a man aged 30 to 39 with HIV. This rearrangement joins TRBV7-9 to TRBJ2-4; no definite D call. Specimen: unsorted PBMCs, collected more than 6 years after starting antiretroviral therapy. This CDR3 reads CASSLGYGLDKNIQYF. Here the CDR3 DNA reads TGTGCCAGCAGCTTGGGCTATGGATTGGACAAAAACATTCAGTACTTC.